Presented here are 31 T cell receptor beta chains from one specimen sequenced in a study of cytomegalovirus exposure and HLA in healthy donors. Some clones are missing from TCRdb's copy, which holds only in-frame ones; the method was immunoSEQ multiplex PCR. Of under 200,000 clones listed, roughly 82% were seen once; the top ten hold more than 6.5%. The material sequenced was PBMCs. These receptors all come from a man between 18 and 29 years old in good health and CMV-seropositive.

This clone occurred a few times. The V gene is TRBV7-2, the J gene TRBJ2-2; no definite D call. The V and J ends lost 3 bases and 4 bases respectively, with 9 bases between them. Germline V gives CDR1 SGHTA, CDR2 FQGNSA. The CDR3 has 14 amino acids. CDR3 sequence (DNA): TGTGCCAGCAGCTTGCGCGTAGTCACCGGGGAGCTGTTTTTT. The encoded protein is CASSLRVVTGELFF. The full variable domain, completed using reference TRBV7-2 and TRBJ2-2, is GAGVSQSPSNKVTEKGKDVELRCDPISGHTALYWYRQSLGQGLEFLIYFQGNSAPDKSGLPSDRFSAERTGGSVSTLTIQRTQQEDSAVYLCASSLRVVTGELFFGEGSRLTVL.

V is TRBV6-5 and J is TRBJ2-2; D perhaps matches TRBD2 (5 bases). CDR1 is MNHEY, CDR2 SVGAGI, per germline. Trimming took 6 bases from V and 7 from J, leaving 15 bases between them. The CDR3 sequence is 14 residues long. For the CDR3, the DNA is TGTGCCAGCAGCCGAGGCCGGGATCGCGGGGAGCTGTTTTTT. It yields the protein CASSRGRDRGELFF.

This rearrangement joins TRBV2 to TRBJ2-7, with 15 positions matching TRBD2. This CDR3 is 24 amino acids long. The trim removed 5 bases at V and 4 bases at J, leaving 30 bases unmatched. From germline, CDR1 is SNHLY and CDR2 FYNNEI. The CDR3 region has the DNA TGTGCCAGCAGTCCTCCCCTCCCACCTGGGACTAGCGGGAGGAGCGCCCCTCTGAGGTACGAGCAGTACTTC. As protein: CASSPPLPPGTSGRSAPLRYEQYF.

Only one count was recorded for this clone. The rearrangement links TRBV5-6 to TRBJ1-5; TRBD1 agrees at 7 bases. CDR1 and CDR2 (germline): SGHDT, YYEEEE. The CDR3 has 14 amino acids. The V segment lost 1 base and the J segment 7 bases; nucleotides outside the gene matches: 5. As DNA, the CDR3 is TGTGCCAGCAGCTTGAGTGGAGGGGGCCAGCCCCAGCATTTT. Residues: CASSLSGGGQPQHF.

This chain uses TRBV5-1 with TRBJ2-7, with D unresolved. Germline V CDR1 and CDR2: SGHRS, YFSETQ. The CDR3 contains 14 residues. With 4 bases removed from V and 1 base from J, the gap between germline ends came to 12 bases. This CDR3 reads CASSPDSLSYEQYF. CDR3 DNA sequence: TGCGCCAGCAGCCCTGACTCGTTATCCTACGAGCAGTACTTC.

Only a few counts were recorded for this clone. The chain combines TRBV21-1 with TRBJ2-7; the table's D call, TRBD2, has no DNA check behind it. TRBV21-1 is termed a pseudogene. The CDR3 sequence is 13 residues long. CDR3: CASRPGWVWEQYF. The CDR3 DNA sequence: TGTGCCAGCAGACCGGGATGGGTTTGGGAGCAGTACTTC.

The CDR3: CASSVDGGTLTDTQYF. The CDR3 DNA reads as TGTGCCAGCAGCGTAGACGGGGGAACCCTCACAGATACGCAGTATTTT. The J gene is TRBJ2-3, the V gene TRBV9; weak D call: TRBD2 (6 bases). The CDR3 is 16 residues long. Germline assignment: CDR1 SGDLS and CDR2 YYNGEE. The V gene lost 0 bases and the J gene lost 2 bases, with 13 bases spanning the gap. The full variable domain, with the rest looked up from reference TRBV9 and TRBJ2-3, is DSGVTQTPKHLITATGQRVTLRCSPRSGDLSVYWYQQSLDQGLQFLIQYYNGEERAKGNILERFSAQQFPDLHSELNLSSLELGDSALYFCASSVDGGTLTDTQYFGPGTRLTVL.

Points on this clone: This sample also contains other DNA sequences that code for the same CDR3. The chain links TRBV20-1 to TRBJ2-5; the D is unclear. Germline V gene data show CDR1 as DFQATT and CDR2 as SNEGSKA (reference sequence). V lost 4 bases to trimming and J lost 1 base, with 4 bases between them. This CDR3 region has 11 residues. Written as DNA, the CDR3 is TGCAGTGCTACCCGCCAAGAGACCCAGTACTTC. This gives the protein CSATRQETQYF.

The rearrangement uses TRBV4-1 and TRBJ2-5; possible D gene TRBD1, 6 bases. CDR3 length: 18 residues. Germline assignment: CDR1 MGHRA and CDR2 YSYEKL. Trimming removed 0 bases at V and 0 bases at J, with 17 bases between. The CDR3 region has the DNA TGCGCCAGCAGCCAAGATTCCAGGGGTCCGATATACCAAGAGACCCAGTACTTC. This sequence encodes CASSQDSRGPIYQETQYF.

This chain joins TRBV7-3 and TRBJ2-3, with TRBD2 matching 7 bases. In germline, CDR1 is SGHTA, CDR2 FQGTGA. This CDR3 comprises 16 residues. The V and J ends lost 5 bases and 8 bases, in that order; junction bases with no gene match: 16. The CDR3 loop is CASSPSGGRGSATQYF. The CDR3 region has the DNA TGTGCCAGCAGCCCCTCAGGCGGGAGAGGGTCGGCTACGCAGTATTTT.

The chain links TRBV27 to TRBJ2-7; weak D call: TRBD1 (5 bases). Between the trimmed V and J ends, which lost 6 bases and 3 bases, there was a span of 6 bases. The CDR3 extends over 11 amino acids. Germline assignment: CDR1 MNHEY and CDR2 SMNVEV (reference sequence). The CDR3 DNA is TGTGCCAGCAGAGACAGCTACGAGCAGTACTTC. Translated, it gives CASRDSYEQYF.

The chain has TRBV4-1 and TRBJ2-3, with 8 bases fitting TRBD2. This CDR3 contains 18 residues. Trimming took 0 bases from V and 2 from J; bases not matched to a gene: 10. Germline CDR1 and CDR2: MGHRA and YSYEKL. Here the CDR3 DNA reads TGCGCCAGCAGCCAAGATTTGCGGAGCGGGAGTATCACAGATACGCAGTATTTT. Residues: CASSQDLRSGSITDTQYF.

On this clone: Within the sample, other DNA sequences also encode this same CDR3. The chain couples TRBV19 to TRBJ1-1, with D possibly being TRBD1 (6 bases). Germline-derived CDR1 and CDR2 are LNHDA and SQIVND (reference sequence). The CDR3 consists of 13 residues. V was shortened by 5 bases and J by 0 bases, with 7 bases between the two germline ends. CDR3 sequence: CASSQGLNTEAFF. The CDR3 coding sequence is TGTGCCAGTAGTCAGGGGTTGAACACTGAAGCTTTCTTT.

The J gene is TRBJ2-4, the V gene TRBV9; TRBD2 matches 8 bases. This CDR3 has 14 amino acids. Trimming took 7 bases from V and 8 from J; bases not matched to a gene: 11. Germline lookup yields CDR1 SGDLS and CDR2 YYNGEE. CDR3 DNA: TGTGCCAGCTCACGGGGGGGTGAGGTTGACATTCAGTACTTC. It specifies CASSRGGEVDIQYF.

This chain uses TRBV27 with TRBJ2-7, with D possibly matching TRBD2 (5 bases). With 2 bases removed from V and 4 bases from J, the gap between germline ends came to 12 bases. The V gene's germline CDR1 is MNHEY and CDR2 SMNVEV (reference sequence). The CDR3 has 14 amino acids. DNA of the CDR3: TGTGCCAGCAGTTTAGTTGGAGCGGCATACGAGCAGTACTTC. It translates to CASSLVGAAYEQYF.

The count of this clone is one. The chain uses TRBV7-8 and TRBJ2-3, with TRBD2 matching 15 bases. The CDR3 runs 19 residues. Germline CDR1 and CDR2: SGHVS and FQNEAQ. The V segment lost 5 bases and the J segment 4 bases; nucleotides outside the gene matches: 13. CDR3 sequence: CASSAGTSGRLIRADTQYF. The CDR3 nucleotides read TGTGCCAGCAGCGCCGGGACTAGCGGGAGGTTGATCCGGGCAGATACGCAGTATTTT.

This chain links TRBV19 with TRBJ1-1; no clear D gene. V lost 5 bases to trimming and J lost 3 bases, with 10 bases between them. Per the germline V gene, CDR1 is LNHDA and CDR2 is SQIVND (reference sequence). The CDR3 runs to 13 residues. The CDR3 DNA reads as TGTGCCAGTAGTGAGGAGTGGGACACTGAAGCTTTCTTT. This gives the protein CASSEEWDTEAFF.

The J gene is TRBJ2-7, the V gene TRBV7-2; the match to TRBD2 covers 9 bases. The junction had 2 bases not matched to a gene; V was cut back by 6 bases and J by 2 bases. The CDR3 loop spans 13 amino acids. Germline-derived CDR1 and CDR2 are SGHTA and FQGNSA. The CDR3: CASRAGGTYEQYF. In DNA, the CDR3 is TGTGCCAGCAGGGCGGGAGGGACCTACGAGCAGTACTTC.

This clone has only one observation. V usage is TRBV28 and J usage is TRBJ2-3; 10 bases are shared with TRBD2. CDR1 is MDHEN and CDR2 is SYDVKM in the germline V gene. This CDR3 has 16 residues. V trimming: 6 bases; J trimming: 0 bases; junction bases outside the gene matches: 6. CDR3 sequence: CASSKLAGSSTDTQYF. Written as DNA, the CDR3 is TGTGCCAGCAGCAAACTAGCGGGATCTAGCACAGATACGCAGTATTTT.

This sequence joins TRBV7-6 and TRBJ2-2; 9 nucleotides line up with TRBD2. The V gene end was trimmed by 5 bases and the J gene end by 1 base; junction bases not matched to a gene: 5. The germline V gene encodes CDR1 SGHVS and CDR2 FNYEAQ. CDR3 length: 16 amino acids. CDR3 sequence reads: CASSPNSGGNTGELFF. CDR3 nucleotide sequence: TGTGCCAGCAGCCCAAATAGCGGGGGGAACACCGGGGAGCTGTTTTTT.

Here the CDR3 DNA reads TGTGCCAGCAGCTACCTAGGGGGGGCCGGGCGCACTGAAGCTTTCTTT. It specifies CASSYLGGAGRTEAFF. This chain joins TRBV7-2 and TRBJ1-1; D perhaps matches TRBD1 (6 bases). Looked up from germline, CDR1 is SGHTA and CDR2 is FQGNSA. V was shortened by 4 bases and J by 4 bases, with 19 bases between the two germline ends. There are 16 residues in the CDR3.

The chain carries TRBV6-5 and TRBJ2-3; weak D call: TRBD2 (5 bases). V gave up 5 bases and J gave up 5 bases, with 17 bases separating them. The length of the CDR3 is 15 residues. Germline V lookup: CDR1 MNHEY, CDR2 SVGAGI. The CDR3 DNA sequence: TGTGCCAGCAGTAGAGCCGGGATGGGCGTAGATACGCAGTATTTT. As protein: CASSRAGMGVDTQYF.

The chain links TRBV30 to TRBJ2-2; a weak D match, TRBD2 (5 bases). The germline V gene encodes CDR1 GTSNPN and CDR2 SVGIG (reference sequence). CDR3 length equals 16 residues. V lost 0 bases to trimming and J lost 1 base, with 12 bases between them. The CDR3 coding sequence is TGTGCCTGGAGTGTACATATAGGACTGAACACCGGGGAGCTGTTTTTT. It translates to CAWSVHIGLNTGELFF.

Here the CDR3 DNA reads TGTGCCAGCAGCCCGGGGGGAATGAGGACTAGAAACAATGAGCAGTTCTTC. This codes for CASSPGGMRTRNNEQFF. The chain couples TRBV11-3 to TRBJ2-1; 7 positions agree with TRBD2. The germline V gene has CDR1 SGHNT and CDR2 YENEEA. Trimming removed 5 bases from V and 5 bases from J; junction bases left unmatched: 15. The CDR3 covers 17 residues.

The chain is built from TRBV29-1 and TRBJ1-3; a weak D match, TRBD1 (6 bases). Looked up from germline, CDR1 is SQVTM and CDR2 is ANQGSEA. This CDR3 spans 17 amino acids. Trimming took 6 bases from V and 2 from J, leaving 23 bases between them. CDR3 nucleotide sequence: TGCAGCGTCCCAACCCCGTACCCACAGGGTGCTGGAAACACCATATATTTT. Translating gives CSVPTPYPQGAGNTIYF. The full variable domain, with the rest looked up from reference TRBV29-1 and TRBJ1-3, is SAVISQKPSRDICQRGTSLTIQCQVDSQVTMMFWYRQQPGQSLTLIATANQGSEATYESGFVIDKFPISRPNLTFSTLTVSNMSPEDSSIYLCSVPTPYPQGAGNTIYFGEGSWLTVV.

In the case of this clone: The sample contains more than one DNA sequence encoding this CDR3. This chain joins TRBV6-5 and TRBJ1-2; 10 nucleotides agree with TRBD1. The CDR3 is made up of 15 amino acids. Trimming removed 0 bases from V and 2 bases from J; junction bases left unmatched: 0. CDR1 and CDR2 from the germline V gene are MNHEY and SVGAGI. CDR3 sequence: CASSYSGQGNYGYTF. The CDR3 DNA follows: TGTGCCAGCAGTTACTCGGGACAGGGGAACTATGGCTACACCTTC.

On this clone itself: No DNA is shown, since the ends of the CDR3 on it are uncertain; the CDR3 is the one TCRdb lists. This chain links TRBV28 with TRBJ1-2; the table's TRBD1 call for D was not verified on the DNA. CDR1 is MDHEN and CDR2 is SYDVKM in the germline V gene. With termini counted, the CDR3 has 12 amino acids. This CDR3 is CASSFGPGGYTF.

This clone occurred once. The chain employs TRBV4-3 and TRBJ2-5; D remains unclear. The V end was cut by 3 bases, the J end by 5 bases, with 10 bases between. The CDR3 length is 13 residues. From germline, CDR1 is LGHNA and CDR2 YSLEER. The CDR3 nucleotides read TGCGCCAGCAGCCAGGCATTCGGGGAGACCCAGTACTTC. Residues: CASSQAFGETQYF.

The V call is TRBV5-4, the J call TRBJ2-7; 7 bases match TRBD2. The germline CDR1 and CDR2 sequences are SGHNT and YYREEE (reference sequence). The CDR3 has 14 residues. J was trimmed by 0 bases and V by 7 bases; bases with no gene match: 7. The CDR3 here is CASGWGGDSYEQYF. CDR3 nucleotide sequence: TGTGCCAGCGGCTGGGGGGGAGACTCCTACGAGCAGTACTTC.

This chain links TRBV18 with TRBJ2-2; D is unclear. V was clipped by 5 bases and J by 1 base, with 8 bases between them. The CDR3 sequence is 14 residues long. Per germline, CDR1 KGHSH and CDR2 LQKENI. The CDR3 region has the DNA TGTGCCAGCTCAAAACTCGAGAACACCGGGGAGCTGTTTTTT. This gives the protein CASSKLENTGELFF.

This chain connects TRBV4-2 to TRBJ1-5, with 9 bases lining up with TRBD1. Unmatched junction bases numbered 4, after V lost 6 bases and J lost 1 base. The CDR3 loop spans 15 amino acids. Germline CDR1 and CDR2: LGHNA and YNFKEQ. The chain's CDR3 is CASRRDRESNQPQHF. The CDR3 DNA reads as TGTGCCAGCAGGAGGGACAGGGAGAGCAATCAGCCCCAGCATTTT.